Sequencing of this T cell receptor (beta chain) was carried out in a study of CD8+CD57+ T cells in acquired aplastic anemia. At the level of the study: Sorted cells (CD4+ and CD8+) yielded DNA amounts that averaged approximately 3.2 ug.

For CDR3 and TCR beta VDJ profiling, genomic DNA was the template used. TCRdb analysed the reads with MiXCR anew, one entry per CDR3 protein. The sample yields 160,000 or so distinct CDR3 sequences, 71% seen once. On this clonotype: Antigen: not known.

Patients who underwent sequencing had shown CD8+CD57+ cell expansion by flow cytometry. The germline gives CDR1 SGHTA, CDR2 FQGNSA. This CDR3 spans 15 amino acids. V gave up 5 bases and J gave up 3 bases, with 16 bases separating them. Study outcomes and limitations: Both patients and controls carried the same twenty-nine CD8+ CDR3 sequences.

The chain joins TRBV7-2 to TRBJ2-5; D is perhaps TRBD1 (5 bases). The sample was sorted CD4+, CD8+, or CD8+CD57+ T cells (not recorded which) from PBMCs. This receptor was identified in a human donor with aplastic anemia. Here the CDR3 DNA reads TGTGCCAGCAGCCCCCCGCGACAGCGAAAAGAGACCCAGTACTTC. This gives the protein CASSPPRQRKETQYF.